This T cell receptor beta chain comes out of a study of beta chain features in type 1 diabetes. Study at large: Cell yields, gender and age were comparable in patients and healthy donors. Examined across all samples were about 110,000,000 sorted cells.

Study findings and constraints: When Type 1 diabetes patients were examined, their TCRB CDR3s proved moderately but significantly shorter in all four CD4+ subsets. Fewer junction insertions and more nucleotide deletions appeared in type 1 diabetes patients.

As concerns this clone: What it binds is not known.

CD4+ cells of the naive, central memory, regulatory and stem cell-like memory types were sorted via CD45RO/CCR7/CD25/CD127/CD95/CD27. Investigators reverse transcribed all isolated RNA, so they sequenced expressed TCRB transcripts. Measured with immunoSEQ multiplex PCR; TCRdb has only the in-frame clones, and not every one. The table has around 650,000 clones, 12% seen once; the top ten hold 0.09% to 0.15%. V was shortened by 4 bases and J by 1 base, with 8 bases between the two germline ends. CDR1 is MNHNY, CDR2 SVGAGI, per germline (reference sequence). The CDR3 contains 14 residues. The source is a man aged 30 to 39 with type 1 diabetes. The sequencing sample was made of naive CD4+ T cells from blood. The chain uses TRBV6-6 and TRBJ1-5; TRBD1 is a possible D gene (6 bases). The CDR3 nucleotides are TGTGCCAGCAGTTCAGGGGAGAGCAATCAGCCCCAGCATTTT. It is translated as CASSSGESNQPQHF.